This TCR beta chain was sequenced in a study of Ad26.COV2.S vaccination and SARS-CoV-2 variants. For the study at large: The donor participated in the COV1001 trial, in its Ad26.COV2.S arm.

Germline CDR1 is SEHNR and CDR2 is FQNEAQ (reference sequence). The CDR3 totals 15 residues. Trimming removed 1 base from V and 7 bases from J, with 14 bases in between. Whole-study findings and limits: Once vaccination had occurred, spike-specific CD8+ and CD4+ T cell responses reportedly showed substantial breadth.

Of note for this clone: Its antigen is as yet unknown.

Specified treatment: roughly 20 received Ad26.COV2.S at low or high dose, single or two shots; 5 received placebo; per-sample allocation not given. Day 63 after the first vaccine or placebo injection was the time point for sampling. Donation came from an adult in Boston who was aged 18-55 years. Built on an Ad26 vector, the vaccine expressed Wuhan-strain SARS-CoV-2 spike. The data were produced by immunoSEQ multiplex PCR, yet TCRdb's version contains in-frame clones alone and is incomplete. The sample has hundreds of thousands of clones, roughly 91% seen once. The clonotype was recovered from a person between 18 and 59 years old who received the Ad26.COV2.S COVID-19 vaccine or a placebo. The rearrangement joins TRBV7-9 to TRBJ2-1; D uncertain. The sequences come from peripheral blood, collected in a trial of Ad26.COV2.S vaccine versus placebo. The CDR3 sequence is CASSLGASHINEQFF. The CDR3 DNA reads as TGTGCCAGCAGCTTAGGGGCTTCTCATATAAATGAGCAGTTCTTC.